These 10 T cell receptor beta chains were sequenced from one sample in a study of blood T cell repertoires in COVID-19 (dated by TCRdb to the early 2020s). Library method: the immunoSEQ multiplex PCR assay. Drawn from immuneACCESS, this table holds only the in-frame rearrangements with V and J called that TCRdb kept. Clones are partly lost; checked studies trace under half to an unresolved V gene and leave the rest unexplained. The sample table lists 200,000 to 250,000 clones, roughly 84% of them with a count of one. The ten biggest clones cover 9.7% of the sample. The source material was peripheral blood. Every receptor here comes from a man aged 45-65 years with active or convalescent COVID-19.

Only one count was recorded for this clone. The V gene is TRBV19, the J gene TRBJ2-7; D is uncertain. Germline V gene sequence: CDR1 LNHDA, CDR2 SQIVND (reference sequence). The V and J ends lost 3 bases and 7 bases respectively, with 13 bases between them. This CDR3 contains 13 residues. The CDR3 is CASSILAETEQYF. CDR3 sequence (DNA): TGTGCCAGTAGTATTCTGGCGGAGACGGAGCAGTACTTC. The complete variable domain, with remaining parts taken from reference TRBV19 and TRBJ2-7, reads DGGITQSPKYLFRKEGQNVTLSCEQNLNHDAMYWYRQDPGQGLRLIYYSQIVNDFQKGDIAEGYSVSREKKESFPLTVTSAQKNPTAFYLCASSILAETEQYFGPGTRLTVT.

CDR3 in amino acids: CASGARGDYGYTF. DNA for the CDR3: TGTGCCAGCGGAGCCAGGGGTGACTATGGCTACACCTTC. The V call is TRBV6-5, the J call TRBJ1-2; D is possibly TRBD1 (6 bases). Germline V lookup: CDR1 MNHEY, CDR2 SVGAGI. Trimming cost V 8 bases and J 3 bases, with 13 bases left between them. The CDR3 covers 13 residues.

The chain carries TRBV24-1 and TRBJ2-2, with D tentatively TRBD2 (6 bases). Germline V CDR1 and CDR2: KGHDR, SFDVKD. The CDR3 loop spans 18 amino acids. Trimming took 10 bases from V and 5 from J, leaving 28 bases between them. The CDR3 nucleotides read TGTGCCACTCCGGGGAAGGAAGGGCGGGACGTCGTGACCGGGGAGCTGTTTTTT. It translates to CATPGKEGRDVVTGELFF.

In the case of this clone: An end of the junction does not agree with germline; a read error may underlie this. Written as DNA, the CDR3 is TGCAGCGCTGAATTCGGGACAGCGAACACTGAAGCTTTCTTT. This sequence encodes CSAEFGTANTEAFF. V usage is TRBV29-1 and J usage is TRBJ1-1, with 7 bases that match TRBD1. Germline CDR1 is SQVTM and CDR2 is ANQGSEA. This CDR3 has 14 amino acids.

The V and J genes are TRBV2 and TRBJ1-6; a possible D gene is TRBD1 (5 bases). The germline V gene encodes CDR1 SNHLY and CDR2 FYNNEI. Trimming took off 6 bases at V and 7 bases at J, with 16 bases between the two ends. This CDR3 has 15 residues. This chain's CDR3 is CASRDVSGVNSPLHF. DNA of the CDR3: TGTGCCAGCAGAGACGTCTCGGGGGTCAATTCACCCCTCCACTTT. The full variable domain, with the rest looked up from reference TRBV2 and TRBJ1-6, is EPEVTQTPSHQVTQMGQEVILRCVPISNHLYFYWYRQILGQKVEFLVSFYNNEISEKSEIFDDQFSVERPDGSNFTLKIRSTKLEDSAMYFCASRDVSGVNSPLHFGNGTRLTVT.

This clone has just a few counts. This rearrangement joins TRBV28 to TRBJ2-1; 8 positions agree with TRBD2. J lost 0 bases, V lost 3 bases, and 4 bases had no gene match. This CDR3 region has 16 residues. From germline, CDR1 is MDHEN and CDR2 SYDVKM. The CDR3 DNA is TGTGCCAGCAGTTTTCTACTAGCGGACTCCTACAATGAGCAGTTCTTC. It codes for CASSFLLADSYNEQFF.

J is TRBJ2-2 and V is TRBV9, with TRBD1 matching over 7 bases. This CDR3 spans 16 amino acids. Trimming took 0 bases from V and 4 from J; bases not matched to a gene: 6. Per the germline V gene, CDR1 is SGDLS and CDR2 is YYNGEE. Written as DNA, the CDR3 is TGTGCCAGCAGCGTAGTTTCGGGGACAGCCACCGGGGAGCTGTTTTTT. Its translation: CASSVVSGTATGELFF.

The chain is built from TRBV2 and TRBJ2-5, with D unclear. The CDR3 loop spans 11 amino acids. Germline loops: CDR1 SNHLY, CDR2 FYNNEI. Trimming cost V 8 bases and J 1 base, with 5 bases left between them. The CDR3 here is CASVFQETQYF. The CDR3 DNA reads as TGTGCCAGCGTCTTCCAAGAGACCCAGTACTTC. Filled out from reference TRBV2 and TRBJ2-5, the complete variable domain reads EPEVTQTPSHQVTQMGQEVILRCVPISNHLYFYWYRQILGQKVEFLVSFYNNEISEKSEIFDDQFSVERPDGSNFTLKIRSTKLEDSAMYFCASVFQETQYFGPGTRLLVL.

CDR3 loop: CASSLIKTGKSYLEETQYF. The CDR3 coding sequence is TGTGCCAGCAGCTTGATCAAGACCGGGAAGTCCTATCTCGAAGAGACCCAGTACTTC. V is TRBV7-2 and J is TRBJ2-5; D may be TRBD2 (5 bases). This CDR3 is built from 19 residues. Per germline, CDR1 SGHTA and CDR2 FQGNSA. V was pared by 3 bases and J by 3 bases, with 26 bases between.

The J gene is TRBJ1-3, the V gene TRBV9; 9 nucleotides line up with TRBD1. The V gene's germline CDR1 is SGDLS and CDR2 YYNGEE. Trimming took 7 bases from V and 0 from J; bases not matched to a gene: 8. The CDR3 is made up of 16 amino acids. The CDR3 here is CASGTGTFGSGNTIYF. CDR3 in DNA: TGTGCCAGCGGGACAGGGACGTTTGGCTCTGGAAACACCATATATTTT.